This TCR beta chain was profiled in a study of beta chain features in type 1 diabetes. Expressed TCRB transcripts were sequenced, since all the RNA that had been isolated was reverse transcribed. The assay was immunoSEQ multiplex PCR, and TCRdb's table has in-frame clones only and misses some. This table holds 500,000 to 800,000 clones, around 12% found once. There are a few counts of this clone. Its antigen is unknown. V was clipped by 5 bases and J by 1 base, with 14 bases between them. CDR1 is SGHTA and CDR2 is FQGTGA in the germline V gene. The CDR3 runs 15 residues. The study's findings and limits: People with Type 1 diabetes carried modestly yet significantly shorter TCRB CDR3s in all four CD4+ subsets.

This chain links TRBV7-3 with TRBJ1-1, with D perhaps TRBD1 (6 bases). This receptor was obtained from a man aged 30-40 years with type 1 diabetes. The sequencing input was naive CD4+ T cells from blood. As DNA, the CDR3 is TGTGCCAGCAGCCCCGGCGGGGGCCCGAACACTGAAGCTTTCTTT. Translating it yields CASSPGGGPNTEAFF.